One TCR beta chain is described in this entry. Unique molecular identifiers were built into the TCR beta cDNA libraries. TCRdb reprocessed the PCR reads with MiXCR, giving one entry per CDR3 protein. The repertoire holds about 430,000 distinct CDR3 sequences, with less than 40% as singletons. The sample originates from a study of post-analysis software for immune sequencing data. The source is a girl aged 2 to 9 with multiple sclerosis. Sequenced sample: blood.

The CDR3 sequence: CASGRDRGLEGEKLFF. CDR3 sequence (DNA): TGTGCTAGTGGCAGGGACAGGGGGCTTGAAGGTGAAAAACTGTTTTTT. The rearrangement links TRBV12-5 to TRBJ1-4; TRBD1 agrees at 12 bases. The CDR3 consists of 16 residues. Trimming took 6 bases from V and 7 from J; bases not matched to a gene: 9. CDR1 is LGHNT, CDR2 FRNRAP, per germline. The full variable domain, rest sourced from reference TRBV12-5 and TRBJ1-4, is DARVTQTPRHKVTEMGQEVTMRCQPILGHNTVFWYRQTMMQGLELLAYFRNRAPLDDSGMPKDRFSAEMPDATLATLKIQPSEPRDSAVYFCASGRDRGLEGEKLFFGSGTQLSVL.